This T cell receptor (beta chain) derives from a study of spatial heterogeneity in lung cancer. Looking at the study overall: Compared with alpha-chain sequences, beta-chain sequences were consistently detected in greater numbers.

The time point: sample taken at primary tumor resection. No cell sorting; template was whole RNA from tumor, lung tissue or PBMC. Donation came from approximately 69 patients with untreated early-stage non-small cell lung cancer. Comment on this clonotype: The antigen remains unidentified.

A unique molecular identifier was attached to every TCR cDNA molecule. MiXCR, run by TCRdb on the 5' RACE reads, gives a single entry per CDR3 protein. This sample yields about 26,000 distinct CDR3 sequences, of which roughly 13% are seen a single time; around 23% belongs to the top ten. General observations from the study: Tumor TCRs that were ubiquitous and expanded showed up in blood more at resection than follow-up.

This clonotype originated in a female donor with early-stage non-small cell lung cancer. The source was PBMCs, collected at surgery.

In DNA, the CDR3 is TGTGCCAGCAGCCGGTTGGGTTTGAGCACCGGGGAGCTGTTTTTT. Translated, it gives CASSRLGLSTGELFF. V is TRBV11-1 and J is TRBJ2-2; D is undetermined. The CDR3 contains 15 residues. Germline loops: CDR1 SGHAT, CDR2 FQDESV (reference sequence). V was cut by 5 bases and J by 4 bases, with 14 bases left in between.